The 29 T cell receptor beta chains reported below all come from one sample, sequenced in a study of blood T cell repertoires in COVID-19. TCRdb's copy holds only in-frame clones and misses some; the assay was immunoSEQ multiplex PCR. The sample lists 300,000 to 350,000 clones, 75% to 90% occurring once. Sequenced: PBMCs or T cells enriched from blood (not recorded which). Receptor source: a young man who had recovered from COVID-19.

V is TRBV10-2 and J is TRBJ1-2, with TRBD1 identical over 8 bases. The ends lost 7 bases at V and 3 bases at J; junction bases unmatched: 7. This CDR3 region has 14 residues. Per germline, CDR1 WSHSY and CDR2 SAAADI. CDR3 amino acids: CASTTGGRYYGYTF. CDR3 in DNA: TGCGCCAGCACTACAGGGGGGCGATACTATGGCTACACCTTC.

A note on this clone: Other DNA sequences from this sample encode an identical CDR3 as well. In DNA, the CDR3 is TGCGCCAGCAGTGGTGGCGGCTACGAGCAGTACTTC. Residues: CASSGGGYEQYF. The V call is TRBV10-1, the J call TRBJ2-7; D unresolved. The CDR3 length is 12 residues. The V and J ends lost 4 bases and 3 bases respectively, with 7 bases between them. The germline V gene has CDR1 WNHNN and CDR2 SYGVQD (reference sequence).

This sequence joins TRBV30 and TRBJ2-1, with 7 bases fitting TRBD2. In germline, CDR1 is GTSNPN, CDR2 SVGIG (reference sequence). The CDR3 extends over 12 amino acids. V shed 0 bases and J 8 bases; nucleotides not matched to a gene: 1. CDR3 protein: CAWSVRGDEQFF. DNA for the CDR3: TGTGCCTGGAGTGTACGGGGGGATGAGCAGTTCTTC.

The CDR3 region is CASSGRTSGGLSYNEQFF. The CDR3 DNA reads as TGTGCCAGCAGCGGACGGACTAGCGGAGGTCTCTCCTACAATGAGCAGTTCTTC. V and J are TRBV9 and TRBJ2-1, with TRBD2 matching 10 bases. The CDR3 contains 18 residues. Looked up from germline, CDR1 is SGDLS and CDR2 is YYNGEE. The ends lost 3 bases at V and 0 bases at J; junction bases unmatched: 9.

The chain carries TRBV10-3 and TRBJ2-7; 9 nucleotides align to TRBD1. This CDR3 has 13 amino acids. The germline V gene has CDR1 ENHRY and CDR2 SYGVKD. The trim removed 6 bases at V and 6 bases at J, leaving 6 bases unmatched. This CDR3 is CAISVRQGGEQYF. In nucleotides, the CDR3 is TGTGCCATCAGCGTCCGACAGGGGGGCGAGCAGTACTTC.

This clone has only a few counts. The chain couples TRBV6-5 to TRBJ2-6; TRBD1 matches 8 bases. Trimming cost V 10 bases and J 8 bases; bases outside gene matches: 13. The CDR3 runs to 15 residues. Per the germline V gene, CDR1 is MNHEY and CDR2 is SVGAGI. In DNA, the CDR3 is TGTGCCACCAATCGGCGGGACAGGTCCTCCAACGTCCTGACTTTC. Encoded protein: CATNRRDRSSNVLTF.

The J gene is TRBJ1-6, the V gene TRBV2, with 8 bases that match TRBD1. The CDR3 length is 19 residues. J was trimmed by 0 bases and V by 7 bases; bases with no gene match: 14. Germline CDR1 and CDR2: SNHLY and FYNNEI. The CDR3 loop reads CASTQTGGGRSSYNSPLHF. The CDR3 nucleotides are TGTGCCAGCACCCAAACAGGGGGAGGTCGGAGCTCCTATAATTCACCCCTCCACTTT.

The chain is built from TRBV10-2 and TRBJ1-5; D is unclear. Germline CDR1 and CDR2: WSHSY and SAAADI. This CDR3 is built from 15 residues. V gave up 3 bases and J gave up 2 bases, with 11 bases separating them. Here the CDR3 DNA reads TGCGCCAGCAGTGAACCAGGAGGAGGCAATCAGCCCCAGCATTTT. This encodes CASSEPGGGNQPQHF.

The genes are TRBV6-5 and TRBJ2-7, with TRBD2 as a possible D gene (5 bases). CDR3 size: 11 residues. Trimming stripped 5 bases from V and 7 bases from J, with 9 bases between. CDR1 MNHEY and CDR2 SVGAGI come from the germline V gene. CDR3 nucleotide sequence: TGTGCCAGCAGTCAGGAGCGGGAGCAGTACTTC. Amino acids: CASSQEREQYF.

This rearrangement joins TRBV6-5 to TRBJ2-2; tentatively, D is TRBD2 (5 bases). Trimming took off 3 bases at V and 1 base at J, with 9 bases between the two ends. The CDR3 is 15 residues long. Germline loops: CDR1 MNHEY, CDR2 SVGAGI. The CDR3 is CASSYFGKNTGELFF. CDR3 DNA: TGTGCCAGCAGTTATTTCGGGAAGAACACCGGGGAGCTGTTTTTT.

CDR3 amino acids: CASSRTATEAFF. The DNA of the CDR3 is TGCGCCAGCAGTAGAACAGCCACTGAAGCTTTCTTT. The rearrangement uses TRBV10-2 and TRBJ1-1; D call uncertain. Germline V gene sequence: CDR1 WSHSY, CDR2 SAAADI. Trimming removed 5 bases from V and 4 bases from J, with 8 bases in between. The length of the CDR3 is 12 residues.

This clone showed up just once. J is TRBJ2-6 and V is TRBV19, with D hard to call. This CDR3 is built from 15 residues. CDR1 and CDR2 from the germline V gene are LNHDA and SQIVND (reference sequence). Trimming shortened V by 6 bases and J by 0 bases, and 9 bases separated the two germline ends. The CDR3 nucleotides are TGTGCCAGTAGCTTACAGTCCTCTGGGGCCAACGTCCTGACTTTC. Translated, it gives CASSLQSSGANVLTF.

The chain couples TRBV21-1 to TRBJ1-1. TRBV21-1 is annotated as a pseudogene. The CDR3 loop spans 12 amino acids. The CDR3 coding sequence is TGTGCCAGCACCATCCTGAGGTCTGAAGCTTTCTTT. Its translation is CASTILRSEAFF.

Details on this clone: Other DNA sequences in this specimen translate into the identical CDR3. The CDR3 region has the DNA TGCGCCAGCAGCTTAGGAGGCGGTGAGCAGTTCTTC. Its protein product is CASSLGGGEQFF. V gene TRBV5-1 combines with J gene TRBJ2-1, with D perhaps matching TRBD2 (5 bases). This CDR3 has 12 residues. Trimming removed 2 bases from V and 9 bases from J, with 9 bases in between. The germline V gene has CDR1 SGHRS and CDR2 YFSETQ.

This sequence joins TRBV18 and TRBJ1-6, with TRBD1 identical over 7 bases. The CDR3 runs 16 residues. After removal of 4 bases from V and 5 bases from J, the junction contained 8 bases not matched to a gene. In germline, CDR1 is KGHSH, CDR2 LQKENI. CDR3 sequence (DNA): TGTGCCAGCTCACTTTTTGACAGGGATAATAATTCACCCCTCCACTTT. This encodes CASSLFDRDNNSPLHF.

This clone was seen many times. The rearrangement uses TRBV5-1 and TRBJ2-3; 12 nucleotides match TRBD2. The CDR3 consists of 15 residues. Germline CDR1 reads SGHRS; CDR2 reads YFSETQ. V gave up 3 bases and J gave up 4 bases; unmatched junction bases: 3. In DNA form, the CDR3 reads TGCGCCAGCAGCTCCTCTAGCGGGGGGGCAGATACGCAGTATTTT. Amino acid sequence: CASSSSSGGADTQYF. Based on the CDR3 plus reference TRBV5-1 and TRBJ2-3, the full variable domain is KAGVTQTPRYLIKTRGQQVTLSCSPISGHRSVSWYQQTPGQGLQFLFEYFSETQRNKGNFPGRFSGRQFSNSRSEMNVSTLELGDSALYLCASSSSSGGADTQYFGPGTRLTVL.

The gene calls are TRBV9 and TRBJ2-5, with a possible D match to TRBD2 (5 bases). The CDR3 runs to 14 residues. Trimming took off 0 bases at V and 3 bases at J, with 9 bases between the two ends. Germline V CDR1 and CDR2: SGDLS, YYNGEE. The chain's CDR3 is CASSVASGKETQYF. In nucleotides, the CDR3 is TGTGCCAGCAGCGTAGCGTCGGGGAAAGAGACCCAGTACTTC.

The V gene is TRBV5-1, the J gene TRBJ2-7; 9 positions agree with TRBD2. Germline CDR1 reads SGHRS; CDR2 reads YFSETQ. The CDR3 sequence is 15 residues long. With 3 bases clipped from V and 0 bases from J, the junction kept 4 bases outside the gene matches. CDR3 bases: TGCGCCAGCAGCTCGGCTAGCGGGGACTCCTACGAGCAGTACTTC. Its translation is CASSSASGDSYEQYF.

This chain connects TRBV2 to TRBJ2-3; 12 bases are shared with TRBD2. Germline trimming cut 6 bases from V and 6 bases from J; bases unmatched to any gene: 4. This CDR3 is 14 amino acids long. Germline values: CDR1 SNHLY, CDR2 FYNNEI. CDR3 bases: TGTGCCAGCAGAGGACTAGCGGGGTACGATACGCAGTATTTT. It encodes CASRGLAGYDTQYF.

The rearrangement uses TRBV28 and TRBJ2-7; 7 bases line up with TRBD2. Germline V gives CDR1 MDHEN, CDR2 SYDVKM. The V segment lost 8 bases and the J segment 2 bases; nucleotides outside the gene matches: 9. The CDR3 covers 14 residues. The DNA of the CDR3 is TGTGCCAGCGCCCCAGCGGGGACCCCCTACGAGCAGTACTTC. Amino acids: CASAPAGTPYEQYF. The variable domain in full, with the rest retrieved from reference TRBV28 and TRBJ2-7, is DVKVTQSSRYLVKRTGEKVFLECVQDMDHENMFWYRQDPGLGLRLIYFSYDVKMKEKGDIPEGYSVSREKKERFSLILESASTNQTSMYLCASAPAGTPYEQYFGPGTRLTVT.

The V and J genes are TRBV5-1 and TRBJ2-3; 10 bases align to TRBD2. Germline V lookup: CDR1 SGHRS, CDR2 YFSETQ. The CDR3 totals 16 residues. V lost 2 bases and J lost 2; bases outside the gene matches: 5. CDR3 nucleotides: TGCGCCAGCAGCTTCTGGCTAGCGGGAGTCACAGATACGCAGTATTTT. Its translation: CASSFWLAGVTDTQYF.

This clone showed up just once. This chain links TRBV19 with TRBJ1-1; 9 nucleotides align to TRBD1. Germline trimming cut 5 bases from V and 2 bases from J; bases unmatched to any gene: 6. CDR1 LNHDA and CDR2 SQIVND come from the germline V gene (reference sequence). This CDR3 has 15 amino acids. CDR3 residues: CASSPPGQGNTEAFF. The CDR3 nucleotides are TGTGCCAGTAGTCCTCCGGGACAGGGAAACACTGAAGCTTTCTTT.

CDR3 coding DNA: TGTGCCAGCAGTCTGACTAGCTCTTTTTCGGGTGAGCAGTACTTC. Translation gives CASSLTSSFSGEQYF. V is TRBV28 and J is TRBJ2-7, with TRBD2 matching over 7 bases. Trimming took 5 bases from V and 7 from J; bases not matched to a gene: 14. CDR3 length: 15 amino acids. Germline V lookup: CDR1 MDHEN, CDR2 SYDVKM.

Only one count was recorded for this clone. The J gene is TRBJ1-1, the V gene TRBV5-1; the D is unclear. The CDR3 loop spans 17 amino acids. Trimming left V 1 base short and J 2 bases short, with 18 bases between. Germline loops: CDR1 SGHRS, CDR2 YFSETQ. The DNA for the CDR3 is TGCGCCAGCAGCTTGTTTTTTTGGACTTATAATAACACTGAAGCTTTCTTT. Amino acids: CASSLFFWTYNNTEAFF.

This rearrangement joins TRBV7-2 to TRBJ1-2; weak D call: TRBD1 (5 bases). Trimming pared 5 bases from V and 5 bases from J, leaving 12 bases between. The germline V gene has CDR1 SGHTA and CDR2 FQGNSA. The CDR3 extends over 13 amino acids. The CDR3 protein is CASSLDSLYGYTF. CDR3 nucleotides: TGTGCCAGCAGCCTCGACAGCCTTTATGGCTACACCTTC.

This chain joins TRBV27 and TRBJ1-5; D gene ambiguous. Trimming removed 5 bases from V and 9 bases from J, with 8 bases in between. This CDR3 has 11 residues. Germline V gives CDR1 MNHEY, CDR2 SMNVEV (reference sequence). The CDR3 nucleotides are TGTGCCAGCAGTCCCTCAGGGCCCCAGCATTTT. Translating it yields CASSPSGPQHF.

V and J are TRBV18 and TRBJ1-5; 8 bases map to TRBD1. This CDR3 is 15 amino acids long. The V segment lost 6 bases and the J segment 4 bases; nucleotides outside the gene matches: 8. Germline values: CDR1 KGHSH, CDR2 LQKENI. The CDR3 DNA reads as TGTGCCAGCTCTCCCGGACAGGGACTAAATCAGCCCCAGCATTTT. Protein product: CASSPGQGLNQPQHF.

The V call is TRBV3-1 (or the pseudogene TRBV3-2), the J call TRBJ1-1, with 11 positions matching TRBD1. Per the germline V gene, CDR1 is LGHDT and CDR2 is YNNKEL (reference sequence). With V trimmed by 2 bases and J by 8 bases, 4 bases remained unmatched. This CDR3 contains 14 residues. Here the CDR3 reads CASSQRTGGPEAFF. The CDR3 DNA reads as TGTGCCAGCAGCCAACGGACAGGGGGCCCCGAAGCTTTCTTT.

J is TRBJ2-5 and V is TRBV10-3; 10 positions agree with TRBD1. CDR1 and CDR2 (germline): ENHRY, SYGVKD. This CDR3 comprises 18 residues. V trimming: 0 bases; J trimming: 2 bases; junction bases outside the gene matches: 9. The CDR3 protein is CAISESTNPGQGQETQYF. CDR3 in DNA: TGTGCCATCAGTGAGTCGACAAACCCGGGACAGGGGCAAGAGACCCAGTACTTC.